The T cell receptor (beta chain) described here comes from a study of shared clonotypes between healthy human individuals. With respect to this clone: The target antigen is unknown.

Study-level findings and limits: Non-shared clonotypes showed lower generation probabilities than clonotypes common to all four donors. Sample collection involved blood only; tissue repertoires are likely different.

CDR1 SGHAT and CDR2 FQNNGV come from the germline V gene. V trimming: 0 bases; J trimming: 2 bases; junction bases outside the gene matches: 4. This CDR3 has 16 amino acids. Profiled with immunoSEQ multiplex PCR; TCRdb holds only in-frame clones, not every one. The sample lists roughly 1,000,000 clones; approximately 80% were seen once. Sequencing was performed on memory CD4+ T cells from PBMCs. Subset indicated: CD45RA-negative fraction. This clonotype was sampled from a man between 18 and 35 years old in good health. Some clones in this sample may be carry-over from other donors' samples. The rearrangement links TRBV11-2 to TRBJ2-1; 7 nucleotides line up with TRBD1. In DNA form, the CDR3 reads TGTGCCAGCAGCTTAGATATACAGGGGCCCTACAATGAGCAGTTCTTC. Amino acids: CASSLDIQGPYNEQFF. Based on the CDR3 plus reference TRBV11-2 and TRBJ2-1, the full variable domain is EAGVAQSPRYKIIEKRQSVAFWCNPISGHATLYWYQQILGQGPKLLIQFQNNGVVDDSQLPKDRFSAERLKGVDSTLKIQPAKLEDSAVYLCASSLDIQGPYNEQFFGPGTRLTVL.